A single sample is the source of the 22 T cell receptor beta chains below, sequenced in a study of T cell repertoires in cytomegalovirus infection. TCRdb reanalysed the reads using MiXCR and keeps one entry per CDR3 protein. Of 250,000 to 350,000 distinct CDR3 sequences in the sample, about a quarter were seen once. What was sequenced was PBMCs. The receptors were sampled from a human donor in good health (CMV status not recorded). Some clones in this sample may be carry-over from other donors' samples.

This chain connects TRBV7-2 to TRBJ2-5; D remains ambiguous. Trimming took 1 base from V and 0 from J, leaving 9 bases between them. This CDR3 is built from 15 residues. CDR1 is SGHTA and CDR2 is FQGNSA in the germline V gene. In DNA, the CDR3 is TGTGCCAGCAGCTTAGACGGGCGGTACCAAGAGACCCAGTACTTC. Protein: CASSLDGRYQETQYF.

The chain carries TRBV28 and TRBJ1-1; D might be TRBD1 (6 bases). Trimming cost V 6 bases and J 7 bases, with 12 bases left between them. CDR3 length equals 12 residues. Germline V gene data show CDR1 as MDHEN and CDR2 as SYDVKM. The CDR3 sequence is CASRTGTSEAFF. The CDR3 DNA reads TGTGCCAGCAGAACCGGGACAAGTGAAGCTTTCTTT.

This clonotype has just one count. The J gene is TRBJ1-5, the V gene TRBV6-6; the D gene is possibly TRBD1 (5 bases). This CDR3 contains 15 residues. Trimming stripped 6 bases from V and 4 bases from J, with 16 bases between. The germline gives CDR1 MNHNY, CDR2 SVGAGI (reference sequence). The CDR3 nucleotides are TGTGCCAGCAGCACCGATCTGGGGGGTAATCAGCCCCAGCATTTT. Translated, it gives CASSTDLGGNQPQHF.

Only a few counts were recorded for this clonotype. The CDR3 region has the DNA TGCAGTGTGGGGGATCTGACAGGGGGCAAGTATATGCAGTACTTC. Amino acids: CSVGDLTGGKYMQYF. The V gene is TRBV20-1, the J gene TRBJ2-7; TRBD1 matches at 10 bases. The germline gives CDR1 DFQATT, CDR2 SNEGSKA (reference sequence). The CDR3 is made up of 15 amino acids. V lost 7 bases, J lost 9 bases, and 18 bases stayed unmatched.

This chain connects TRBV12-3 or TRBV12-4 to TRBJ1-1; D is ambiguous. V gave up 7 bases and J gave up 3 bases, with 15 bases separating them. This CDR3 is 14 amino acids long. The CDR3 loop reads CASTLTFGYTEAFF. The CDR3 nucleotides are TGTGCCAGCACCCTCACTTTTGGGTACACTGAAGCTTTCTTT.

This clonotype was seen a few times. The chain joins TRBV11-2 to TRBJ2-5, with D maybe TRBD1 (6 bases). Deletions cut 0 bases from V and 5 bases from J, with 13 bases between. CDR1 and CDR2 (germline): SGHAT, FQNNGV. This CDR3 contains 15 residues. In DNA form, the CDR3 reads TGTGCCAGCAGCTTAGATGCACAGGGATTTGAGACCCAGTACTTC. Its protein is CASSLDAQGFETQYF.

This chain joins TRBV18 and TRBJ2-3; D perhaps matches TRBD2 (6 bases). The V end was cut by 3 bases, the J end by 2 bases, with 15 bases between. This CDR3 is 16 amino acids long. Germline assignment: CDR1 KGHSH and CDR2 LQKENI. The CDR3 nucleotides are TGTGCCAGCTCACCGGACTACTCCCTAAACACAGATACGCAGTATTTT. Its protein product is CASSPDYSLNTDTQYF.

V usage is TRBV28 and J usage is TRBJ1-1; D is undetermined. CDR1 MDHEN and CDR2 SYDVKM come from the germline V gene. The V and J ends lost 5 bases and 0 bases respectively, with 10 bases between them. This CDR3 has 14 amino acids. CDR3 sequence: CASSPLMMNTEAFF. The CDR3 bases are TGTGCCAGCAGTCCCCTTATGATGAACACTGAAGCTTTCTTT.

A few counts support this clonotype. Written as DNA, the CDR3 is TGTGCCAGCAGTCCTACGCAGGGAGCAACTAATGAAAAACTGTTTTTT. Translated: CASSPTQGATNEKLFF. The V and J genes are TRBV28 and TRBJ1-4, with D perhaps TRBD1 (5 bases). Germline CDR1 MDHEN, CDR2 SYDVKM. The CDR3 has 16 residues. Trimming shortened V by 5 bases and J by 0 bases, and 13 bases separated the two germline ends.

The sample holds many counts of this clonotype. The chain employs TRBV7-2 and TRBJ2-6; D is perhaps TRBD1 (6 bases). Trimming took off 3 bases at V and 4 bases at J, with 13 bases between the two ends. CDR3 length equals 16 residues. Germline V gives CDR1 SGHTA, CDR2 FQGNSA. The CDR3 spells CASSFKGQSGANVLTF. CDR3 sequence (DNA): TGTGCCAGCAGCTTTAAAGGACAGAGCGGGGCCAACGTCCTGACTTTC.

This clonotype was counted many times. The V call is TRBV7-3, the J call TRBJ2-1; TRBD2 agrees at 11 bases. CDR3 size: 17 residues. The J segment lost 5 bases and the V segment lost 5 bases, leaving 11 bases of the junction unmatched. Germline V gives CDR1 SGHTA, CDR2 FQGTGA. The CDR3 is CASSNIRLAGRNNEQFF. CDR3 nucleotide sequence: TGTGCCAGCAGCAACATAAGACTAGCGGGGAGAAACAATGAGCAGTTCTTC.

This clonotype was observed many times. The CDR3: CASSLVAGAGELFF. CDR3 sequence (DNA): TGTGCCAGCAGCTTAGTCGCGGGGGCCGGGGAGCTGTTTTTT. The V call is TRBV7-2, the J call TRBJ2-2; 7 bases align to TRBD2. The CDR3 is 14 amino acids. CDR1 and CDR2 (germline): SGHTA, FQGNSA. The junction had 2 bases not matched to a gene; V was cut back by 1 base and J by 6 bases.

This clonotype was observed a handful of times. This chain connects TRBV28 to TRBJ2-3; TRBD1 aligns across 11 bases. The CDR3 extends over 15 amino acids. Germline CDR1 is MDHEN and CDR2 is SYDVKM. J was trimmed by 5 bases and V by 7 bases; bases with no gene match: 8. The CDR3 loop reads CASNGGQGARDTQYF. The CDR3 nucleotides are TGTGCCAGCAACGGAGGACAGGGGGCAAGAGATACGCAGTATTTT.

At least ten counts were recorded for this clonotype. For the CDR3, the DNA is TGTGCCACCAGTGATAGCATTCGGGGGGACAGTCAGCCCCAGCATTTT. Translating it yields CATSDSIRGDSQPQHF. V usage is TRBV24-1 and J usage is TRBJ1-5; TRBD1 aligns across 7 bases. The CDR3 contains 16 residues. V lost 3 bases and J lost 6; bases outside the gene matches: 10. Germline CDR1 KGHDR, CDR2 SFDVKD.

This clonotype was seen a few times. The V gene is TRBV11-2, the J gene TRBJ2-1; 7 nucleotides align to TRBD2. Unmatched junction bases numbered 8, after V lost 0 bases and J lost 6 bases. Germline assignment: CDR1 SGHAT and CDR2 FQNNGV. This CDR3 region has 16 residues. The CDR3 loop is CASSLDGAGAINEQFF. The CDR3 DNA reads TGTGCCAGCAGCTTAGATGGGGCGGGAGCAATCAATGAGCAGTTCTTC.

This clonotype was observed a handful of times. This rearrangement joins TRBV11-2 to TRBJ2-6; D unclear. V was pared by 5 bases and J by 2 bases, with 7 bases between. CDR3 length: 14 residues. Germline values: CDR1 SGHAT, CDR2 FQNNGV. CDR3 sequence reads: CASSLHTGANVLTF. The CDR3 coding sequence is TGTGCCAGCAGCCTTCATACTGGGGCCAACGTCCTGACTTTC.

This clonotype was counted ten times or more. The chain carries TRBV7-2 and TRBJ2-7, with D possibly matching TRBD2 (6 bases). The CDR3 sequence is 13 residues long. The V gene's germline CDR1 is SGHTA and CDR2 FQGNSA. Deletions cut 0 bases from V and 6 bases from J, with 9 bases between. In DNA, the CDR3 is TGTGCCAGCAGCTTAGCGTTCGGGAGCGAGCAGTACTTC. The encoded protein is CASSLAFGSEQYF.

This clonotype was seen many times. The genes are TRBV7-2 and TRBJ1-6; D gene ambiguous. The CDR3 loop spans 16 amino acids. The ends were cut back, 1 base at V and 7 bases at J, with 14 bases in the middle. Germline assignment: CDR1 SGHTA and CDR2 FQGNSA. The CDR3 region has the DNA TGTGCCAGCAGCTTAGAGGCCAGGCCTAAAAATTCACCCCTCCACTTT. Amino acids: CASSLEARPKNSPLHF.

The table lists this clonotype with a few counts. The chain is built from TRBV5-5 and TRBJ2-7, with TRBD2 matching 7 bases. Trimming removed 1 base from V and 3 bases from J; junction bases left unmatched: 4. Per the germline V gene, CDR1 is SGHKS and CDR2 is YYEKEE (reference sequence). This CDR3 comprises 14 residues. CDR3 sequence reads: CASSLTGEGYEQYF. The CDR3 DNA follows: TGTGCCAGCAGCTTGACCGGGGAGGGCTACGAGCAGTACTTC. The full variable domain, rest sourced from reference TRBV5-5 and TRBJ2-7, is DAGVTQSPTHLIKTRGQQVTLRCSPISGHKSVSWYQQVLGQGPQFIFQYYEKEERGRGNFPDRFSARQFPNYSSELNVNALLLGDSALYLCASSLTGEGYEQYFGPGTRLTVT.

The V and J genes are TRBV28 and TRBJ1-5; D perhaps matches TRBD1 (6 bases). The germline CDR1 and CDR2 sequences are MDHEN and SYDVKM. V gave up 6 bases and J gave up 2 bases, with 11 bases separating them. The CDR3 has 14 residues. The CDR3 DNA follows: TGTGCCAGCAGCCAAGGGGGGGGCAATCAGCCCCAGCATTTT. Its translation: CASSQGGGNQPQHF.

The chain carries TRBV6-6 and TRBJ2-3; TRBD2 agrees at 9 bases. There are 14 residues in the CDR3. V was pared by 6 bases and J by 6 bases, with 7 bases of the junction left unmatched. Germline CDR1 reads MNHNY; CDR2 reads SVGAGI (reference sequence). CDR3 nucleotide sequence: TGTGCCAGCAGAGGGCCTACTAGCGGGGATACGCAGTATTTT. Translating gives CASRGPTSGDTQYF.

A note on this clonotype: The junction does not match germline at one end; this may be a read error. This rearrangement joins TRBV7-6 to TRBJ2-3; 12 nucleotides line up with TRBD2. The CDR3 is 15 amino acids. Germline-derived CDR1 and CDR2 are SGHVS and FNYEAQ. In DNA, the CDR3 is TGTGCCAGAAGCTTAGAGGTACTAGCGGGGGGAACGCAGTATTTT. Translating it yields CARSLEVLAGGTQYF.